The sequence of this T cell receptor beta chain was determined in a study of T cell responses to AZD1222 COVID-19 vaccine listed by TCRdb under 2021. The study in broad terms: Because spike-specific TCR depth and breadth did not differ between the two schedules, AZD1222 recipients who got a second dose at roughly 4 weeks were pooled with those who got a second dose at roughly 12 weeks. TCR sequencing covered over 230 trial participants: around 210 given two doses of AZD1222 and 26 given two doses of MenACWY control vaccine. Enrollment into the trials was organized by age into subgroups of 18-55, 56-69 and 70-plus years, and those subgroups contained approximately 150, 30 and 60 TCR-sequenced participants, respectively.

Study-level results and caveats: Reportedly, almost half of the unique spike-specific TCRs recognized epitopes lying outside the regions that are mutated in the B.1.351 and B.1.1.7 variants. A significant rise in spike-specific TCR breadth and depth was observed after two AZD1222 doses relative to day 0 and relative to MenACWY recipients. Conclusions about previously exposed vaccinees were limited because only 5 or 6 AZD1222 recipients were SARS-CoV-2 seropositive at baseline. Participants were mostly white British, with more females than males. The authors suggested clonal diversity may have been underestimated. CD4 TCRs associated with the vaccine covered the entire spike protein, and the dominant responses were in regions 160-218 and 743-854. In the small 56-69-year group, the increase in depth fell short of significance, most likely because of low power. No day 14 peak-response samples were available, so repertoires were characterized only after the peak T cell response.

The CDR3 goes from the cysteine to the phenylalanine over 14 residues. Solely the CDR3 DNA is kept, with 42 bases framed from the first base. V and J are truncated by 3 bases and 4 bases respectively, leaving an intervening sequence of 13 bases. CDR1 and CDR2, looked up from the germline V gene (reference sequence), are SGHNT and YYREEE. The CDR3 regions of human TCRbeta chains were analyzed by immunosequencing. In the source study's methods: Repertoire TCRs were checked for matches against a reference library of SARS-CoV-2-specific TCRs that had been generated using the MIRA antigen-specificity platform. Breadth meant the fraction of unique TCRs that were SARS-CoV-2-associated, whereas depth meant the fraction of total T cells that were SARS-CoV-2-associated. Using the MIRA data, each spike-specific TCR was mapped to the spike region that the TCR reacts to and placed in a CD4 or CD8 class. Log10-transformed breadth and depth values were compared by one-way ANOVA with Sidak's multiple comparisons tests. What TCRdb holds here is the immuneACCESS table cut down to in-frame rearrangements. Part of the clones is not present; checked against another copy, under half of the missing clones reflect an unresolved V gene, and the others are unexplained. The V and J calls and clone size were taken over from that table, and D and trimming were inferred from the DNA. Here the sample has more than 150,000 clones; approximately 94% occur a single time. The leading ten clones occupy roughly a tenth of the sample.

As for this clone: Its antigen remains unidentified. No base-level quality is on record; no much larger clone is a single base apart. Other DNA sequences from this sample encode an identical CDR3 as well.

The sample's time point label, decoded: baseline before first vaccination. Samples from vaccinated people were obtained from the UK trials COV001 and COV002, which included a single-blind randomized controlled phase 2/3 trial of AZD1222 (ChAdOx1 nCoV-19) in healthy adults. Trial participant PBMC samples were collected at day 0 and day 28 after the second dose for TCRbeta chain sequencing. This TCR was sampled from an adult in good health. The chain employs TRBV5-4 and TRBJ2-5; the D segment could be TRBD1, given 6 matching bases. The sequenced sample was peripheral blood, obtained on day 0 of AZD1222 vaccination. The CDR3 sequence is CASSSGQGRETQYF. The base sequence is TGTGCCAGCAGCTCGGGGCAGGGGAGAGAGACCCAGTACTTC.